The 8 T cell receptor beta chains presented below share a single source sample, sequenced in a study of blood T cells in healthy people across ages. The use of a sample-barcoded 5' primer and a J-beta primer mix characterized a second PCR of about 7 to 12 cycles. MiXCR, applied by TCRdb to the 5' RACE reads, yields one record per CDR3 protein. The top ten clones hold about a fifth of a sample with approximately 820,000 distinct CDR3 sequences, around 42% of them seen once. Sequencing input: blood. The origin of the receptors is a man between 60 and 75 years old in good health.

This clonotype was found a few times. The CDR3 nucleotides read TGTGCCAGCAGCCTAATCAGGGGCCCACCGTGTGAGACCCAGTACTTC. It encodes CASSLIRGPPCETQYF. The V and J genes are TRBV6-7 and TRBJ2-4, with a possible D match to TRBD1 (6 bases). The better agreement between TRBJ2-5 and the DNA end casts doubt on the J call. TRBV6-7 is given ORF status, its function remaining uncertain. The CDR3 is made up of 16 amino acids.

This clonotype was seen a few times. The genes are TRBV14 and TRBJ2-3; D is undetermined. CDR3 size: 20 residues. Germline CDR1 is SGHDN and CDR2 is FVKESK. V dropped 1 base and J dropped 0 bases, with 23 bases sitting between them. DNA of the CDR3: TGTGCCAGCAGCCAAGTGGCAGTTCTTTTCGGCGGCCCTAGCACAGATACGCAGTATTTT. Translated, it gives CASSQVAVLFGGPSTDTQYF.

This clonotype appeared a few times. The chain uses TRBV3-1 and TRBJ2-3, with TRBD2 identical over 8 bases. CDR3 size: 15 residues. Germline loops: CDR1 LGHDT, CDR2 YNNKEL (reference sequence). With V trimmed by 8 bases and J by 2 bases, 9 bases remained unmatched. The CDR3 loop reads CASRQAGGLTDTQYF. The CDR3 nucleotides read TGTGCCAGCCGACAGGCGGGGGGACTCACAGATACGCAGTATTTT.

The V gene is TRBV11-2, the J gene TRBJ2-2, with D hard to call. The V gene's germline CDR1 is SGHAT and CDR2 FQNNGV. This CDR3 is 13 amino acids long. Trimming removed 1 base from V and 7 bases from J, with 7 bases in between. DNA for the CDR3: TGTGCCAGCAGCTTAGTATATGACGGGGAGCTGTTTTTT. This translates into CASSLVYDGELFF.

The CDR3 loop is CASSLVGGPYEQYF. As DNA, the CDR3 is TGTGCCAGCAGTTTGGTTGGGGGCCCCTACGAGCAGTACTTC. This sequence joins TRBV12-3 or TRBV12-4 and TRBJ2-7; maybe TRBD1 (6 bases). This CDR3 region has 14 residues. Trimming removed 3 bases from V and 2 bases from J, with 11 bases in between.

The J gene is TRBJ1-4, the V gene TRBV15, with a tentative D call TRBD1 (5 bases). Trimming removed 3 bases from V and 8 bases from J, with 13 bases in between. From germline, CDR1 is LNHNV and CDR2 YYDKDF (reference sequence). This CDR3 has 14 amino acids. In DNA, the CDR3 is TGTGCCACCAGCAGCCGAGGACAACGGGAAAAACTGTTTTTT. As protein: CATSSRGQREKLFF.

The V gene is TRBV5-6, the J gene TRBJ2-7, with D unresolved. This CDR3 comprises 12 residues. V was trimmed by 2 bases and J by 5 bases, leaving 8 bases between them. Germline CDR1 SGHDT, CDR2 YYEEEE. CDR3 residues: CASSLSRDEQYV. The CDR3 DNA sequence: TGTGCCAGCAGCTTATCTCGGGACGAGCAGTACGTC.

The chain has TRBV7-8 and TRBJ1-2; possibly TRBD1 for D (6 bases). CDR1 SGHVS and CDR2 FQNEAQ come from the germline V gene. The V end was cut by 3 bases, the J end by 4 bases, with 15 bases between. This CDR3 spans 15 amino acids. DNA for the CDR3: TGTGCCAGCAGCTTCAATCCGGGACAAGCCTATGGCTACACCTTC. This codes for CASSFNPGQAYGYTF.